This T cell receptor beta chain was identified during a study of blood T cell repertoires in COVID-19. Across the study: The samples span acute and convalescent COVID-19 from the United States, Italy and Spain. Sample material is recorded as cDNA or gDNA derived from T cells, B-cell-depleted T cells, or PBMCs.

In the original workflow: Reference gene primer amplification yielded estimated nucleated cell counts. Libraries were prepared by immunoSEQ multiplex PCR; TCRdb keeps only in-frame clonotypes and omits some of them. That table is the source of V, J and clone size, and D and trimming were worked out from the DNA. There are more than 200,000 clones in the sample; roughly 86% occur only once, and about 0.7% lies in the top ten. Germline assignment: CDR1 MNHNY and CDR2 SVGAGI (reference sequence). Trimming took 5 bases from V and 2 from J; bases not matched to a gene: 21. This CDR3 is 20 amino acids long.

The clonotype was recovered from a human donor in a cohort sampled during active COVID-19. The specimen sequenced was peripheral blood. The chain joins TRBV6-6 to TRBJ2-5; 9 bases map to TRBD2. The CDR3: CASSPHQPARLAVKQETQYF. In DNA, the CDR3 is TGTGCCAGCAGTCCCCATCAACCCGCAAGACTAGCGGTGAAACAAGAGACCCAGTACTTC.